Below, one TCR beta chain is given with its context. This clone was detected a few times. Its antigen is still unknown. Base qualities were left out, and no much larger clone turns up one base away. TCRbeta CDR3 regions were amplified from genomic DNA using the immunoSEQ Assay, a bias-controlled multiplex PCR. Per the authors' processing: The number of nucleated cells in each sample was estimated by amplification of reference gene primers within the assay. To quantify the absolute abundance of each unique TCRbeta CDR3 rearrangement, sequence reads were collapsed and filtered. For each sample, productive Simpson clonality was calculated by taking the square root of Simpson's diversity index across productive rearrangements. TCRdb stores this immuneACCESS table with in-frame sequences only. Part of the clones is absent; in the studies checked, under half of the shortfall reflects unresolved V genes, and no reason is known for the rest. V, J and clone size reflect that table, while D and trimming were determined from the DNA. The sample table lists about 150,000 clones, around 91% of them with a count of one. The ten top clones hold around an eighth of the sample.

One collaborating source in Seattle enrolled patients while the patients were actively infected and followed the patients over time throughout the course of disease. The collaborating institutions used their own protocols to collect whole blood in K2EDTA tubes. Collaborator samples were shipped for TCRbeta analysis as frozen whole blood, isolated PBMCs, or DNA extracted from either sample type. The CDR3 goes from the cysteine to the phenylalanine over 14 residues. Only the CDR3 region is kept as DNA, spanning 42 bases read in frame from base 1. Sequences LNHDA (CDR1) and SQIVND (CDR2) are obtained from the germline V gene (reference sequence). A distance of 16 bases separates the germline ends of V and J, which lose 6 bases and 5 bases respectively. The sample originates from a study of blood T cell repertoires in COVID-19 (dated by TCRdb to the early 2020s). Describing the broader study: The collaborator samples originated in the United States, Italy and Spain and spanned the acute and convalescent phases of COVID-19. Samples came from the ongoing ImmuneRACE study (first 160 participants) plus 1,254 subjects from 6 global collaborators. A de-identified subject ID, COVID-19 status, age in years and sex were almost always included in the sample metadata. Subjects who had been exposed to COVID-19, were actively infected with it, or had recovered from it provided the deeply sampled blood TCRbeta repertoires that made up the dataset. Where available, HLA class I and class II types were obtained from metadata supplied by the sample provider rather than from assay-based typing. The repertoires were made available in a free public database intended to serve as a resource for research on the immune response to SARS-CoV-2. The material from the prospective study consisted of cDNA or gDNA derived from T cells, B-cell-depleted T cells, or PBMCs.

Summary of the overall study and its limitations: The amount of clinical and demographic metadata varied by source and participant and was provided uncurated.

Sequences were obtained from peripheral blood. This TCR was sampled from a man between 18 and 29 years old with COVID-19, enrolled during active disease. Recombination connected TRBV19 to TRBJ2-5; possibly the D gene is TRBD2, per 5 matching bases. The sequenced DNA is TGTGCCAGTAGGTCAACGGGTCGGAGGGAGACCCAGTACTTC. Translated, it reads CASRSTGRRETQYF.